This T cell receptor (beta chain) was sequenced during a study of cytotoxic CD8 clonotypes in ibrutinib-treated CLL. Data came from immunoSEQ multiplex PCR; TCRdb stores just in-frame clones and leaves some out. The profile shows under 35,000 clones, more than 65% of them singletons. The CDR3 spans 15 residues. This chain joins TRBV12-2 and TRBJ2-7; the table names TRBD1, a call not compared with the DNA. TRBV12-2 represents a pseudogene. This TCR derives from a human donor with chronic lymphocytic leukemia. Specimen: PBMCs, collected after 24 months of ibrutinib treatment. Here the CDR3 reads CASRTRTSLPYEQYF. The CDR3 DNA is TGTGCAAGTCGCACCCGGACAAGCCTTCCCTACGAGCAGTACTTC.